Listed here is a single T cell receptor (beta chain). This entry belongs to a study of blood T cell repertoires in COVID-19. Germline assignment: CDR1 SGHTA and CDR2 FQGNSA. This CDR3 contains 18 residues. Unmatched junction bases numbered 9, after V lost 4 bases and J lost 0 bases. Study processing details: Counts of nucleated cells, estimated from reference gene primer amplification, were obtained. Generated by immunoSEQ multiplex PCR, the TCRdb table keeps only in-frame clones and is missing some. The V and J calls and clone size are taken from that table; D and trimming were inferred from the DNA. The repertoire consists of 200,000 or so clones, with around three quarters occurring once and the leading ten covering 17%.

The sample taken for sequencing was peripheral blood. This sequence originates from a man between 60 and 75 years old with active or convalescent COVID-19. The chain joins TRBV7-2 to TRBJ2-4, with 10 bases matching TRBD1. CDR3 sequence (DNA): TGTGCCAGCAGCTCACCGGGACAGGGGATTGAAGCCAAAAACATTCAGTACTTC. As protein: CASSSPGQGIEAKNIQYF.